The T cell receptor (beta chain) under discussion was sequenced for a study of T-cell reconstitution after alpha-beta-depleted transplantation in children. Preparation of the TCRbeta library used unique molecular identifiers. TCRdb recomputed calls from the PCR reads with MiXCR, one row per CDR3 protein. Here the sample spans fewer than 550,000 distinct CDR3 sequences, 10% to 12% being singletons. General study results and limits: It was surviving recipient T cells and thymic progenitors that gave some patients high TCRbeta diversity at day 60. Most T-cell counts and diversity one year after the transplant came from T cells that were newly produced. Roughly two months post-transplant, alpha-beta T cells reportedly originated from several hundred graft clones that had expanded.

This clonotype came up a few times. Its antigen is not known. This clonotype was sampled from a female patient aged 2 to 10 who had a stem cell transplant for aplastic anemia, so the T cells may come from the graft donor. The source material was PBMCs, mostly from graft donor cells, sampled 180 days after TCRalphabeta/CD19-depleted stem cell transplant.

This CDR3 is CASSFRTGDNYEQYV. As DNA, the CDR3 is TGTGCCAGCAGCTTTAGGACAGGGGACAACTACGAGCAGTACGTC. The rearrangement uses TRBV7-9 and TRBJ2-7, with 9 bases fitting TRBD1. Germline CDR1 SEHNR, CDR2 FQNEAQ (reference sequence). The CDR3 runs 15 residues. The junction had 6 bases not matched to a gene; V was cut back by 3 bases and J by 3 bases.